The 9 T cell receptor beta chains listed next were all sequenced from one sample in a study of blood T cell repertoires in COVID-19. Sequencing used immunoSEQ multiplex PCR; TCRdb keeps in-frame clones, though not all of them. The sample includes around 310,000 clones, around nine tenths seen only once; the top ten take 9.5%. Sequencing was done on a sample of PBMCs or T cells enriched from blood (not recorded which). Receptors originate from a woman in her thirties or forties who had recovered from COVID-19.

This chain uses TRBV7-2 with TRBJ2-5; 7 nucleotides line up with TRBD2. V shed 1 base, J shed 4 bases, and the junction held 3 bases outside the gene matches. This CDR3 has 14 residues. Germline V gives CDR1 SGHTA, CDR2 FQGNSA. The CDR3 DNA follows: TGTGCCAGCAGCTTAGGCGGGGGAGGAGAGACCCAGTACTTC. It specifies CASSLGGGGETQYF.

The chain carries TRBV7-2 and TRBJ2-3, with unresolved D. This CDR3 is built from 13 residues. V was clipped by 4 bases and J by 1 base, with 6 bases between them. Per germline, CDR1 SGHTA and CDR2 FQGNSA. CDR3: CASSYLGTDTQYF. The CDR3 DNA follows: TGTGCCAGCAGCTATTTAGGCACAGATACGCAGTATTTT.

V and J are TRBV11-3 and TRBJ2-2; D possibly corresponds to TRBD2 (5 bases). CDR3 length equals 15 residues. The V gene lost 7 bases and the J gene lost 5 bases, with 17 bases spanning the gap. CDR1 and CDR2 (germline): SGHNT, YENEEA. CDR3 amino acids: CASNPSREGTGELFF. The CDR3 DNA reads TGTGCCAGCAACCCGTCCCGGGAAGGGACCGGGGAGCTGTTTTTT. Based on the CDR3 plus reference TRBV11-3 and TRBJ2-2, the full variable domain is EAGVVQSPRYKIIEKKQPVAFWCNPISGHNTLYWYLQNLGQGPELLIRYENEEAVDDSQLPKDRFSAERLKGVDSTLKIQPAELGDSAVYLCASNPSREGTGELFFGEGSRLTVL.

The genes are TRBV10-3 and TRBJ1-2, with 7 bases lining up with TRBD1. CDR3 length: 11 amino acids. The germline V gene has CDR1 ENHRY and CDR2 SYGVKD. After removal of 6 bases from V and 8 bases from J, the junction contained 3 bases not matched to a gene. The CDR3 DNA reads TGTGCCATCAGAGGACAGGTGGGCTACACCTTC. Protein product: CAIRGQVGYTF.

J is TRBJ1-1 and V is TRBV28; 8 nucleotides align to TRBD1. CDR1 is MDHEN and CDR2 is SYDVKM in the germline V gene. J lost 5 bases, V lost 2 bases, and 4 bases had no gene match. The length of the CDR3 is 14 residues. CDR3 sequence: CASSLRTGWTEAFF. The CDR3 DNA is TGTGCCAGCAGTTTAAGGACAGGGTGGACTGAAGCTTTCTTT.

The rearrangement uses TRBV6-1 and TRBJ1-1; 7 nucleotides match TRBD1. The germline gives CDR1 MNHNS, CDR2 SASEGT. The J segment lost 4 bases and the V segment lost 2 bases, leaving 10 bases of the junction unmatched. The CDR3 totals 16 residues. The CDR3 here is CASSELGTAKGTEAFF. CDR3 nucleotides: TGTGCCAGCAGTGAACTTGGGACAGCGAAGGGCACTGAAGCTTTCTTT.

The V gene is TRBV2, the J gene TRBJ2-7; the D gene is possibly TRBD1 (5 bases). The CDR3 is 14 residues long. Germline V gives CDR1 SNHLY, CDR2 FYNNEI. The V gene lost 4 bases and the J gene lost 4 bases, with 14 bases spanning the gap. CDR3 sequence reads: CASSVTVTAYEQYF. The CDR3 coding sequence is TGTGCCAGCAGTGTTACCGTGACAGCTTACGAGCAGTACTTC. The full variable domain, rest sourced from reference TRBV2 and TRBJ2-7, is EPEVTQTPSHQVTQMGQEVILRCVPISNHLYFYWYRQILGQKVEFLVSFYNNEISEKSEIFDDQFSVERPDGSNFTLKIRSTKLEDSAMYFCASSVTVTAYEQYFGPGTRLTVT.

A remark on this clone: One end of the junction varies from germline; a read error may be responsible. This rearrangement joins TRBV7-7 to TRBJ2-1, with 13 bases lining up with TRBD2. Germline V gene data show CDR1 as SSHAT and CDR2 as FNYEAQ (reference sequence). The CDR3 runs to 16 residues. CDR3 DNA sequence: TGTGCTAGCAGCCTTACGGGACTAGCGGGGATCAATGAGCAGTTCTTC. This gives the protein CASSLTGLAGINEQFF.

This sequence joins TRBV7-2 and TRBJ1-5; D remains unclear. The CDR3 consists of 16 residues. CDR1 is SGHTA, CDR2 FQGNSA, per germline. Trimming took 5 bases from V and 2 from J, leaving 16 bases between them. The CDR3 DNA reads TGTGCCAGCAGCCCCGTCGGGAGCGGTGGCAATCAGCCCCAGCATTTT. Amino acids: CASSPVGSGGNQPQHF.